These 28 T cell receptor beta chains were all obtained from the same sample, sequenced in a study of blood T cell repertoires in COVID-19. Libraries were prepared by immunoSEQ multiplex PCR; TCRdb keeps only in-frame clonotypes and omits some of them. The sample holds some 150,000 clones, roughly 84% seen once. The sample was peripheral blood. The origin of the receptors is a middle-aged man with acute or convalescent COVID-19.

This clone was detected only once. The V call is TRBV29-1, the J call TRBJ2-7; possibly TRBD2 for D (6 bases). V lost 6 bases, J lost 4 bases, and 16 bases lay in between. The V gene's germline CDR1 is SQVTM and CDR2 ANQGSEA. The CDR3 is 13 residues long. The DNA for the CDR3 is TGCAGCGTAACTACTCCCGGGGGTTACGAGCAGTACTTC. It encodes CSVTTPGGYEQYF.

This chain links TRBV4-1 with TRBJ1-1; D ambiguous. Per germline, CDR1 MGHRA and CDR2 YSYEKL. V was trimmed by 2 bases and J by 5 bases, leaving 6 bases between them. This CDR3 has 12 amino acids. The CDR3 spells CASSQTGTEAFF. In DNA, the CDR3 is TGCGCCAGCAGCCAAACTGGTACTGAAGCTTTCTTT.

The chain uses TRBV5-1 and TRBJ2-4; no firm D call. This CDR3 has 14 amino acids. Germline V gives CDR1 SGHRS, CDR2 YFSETQ. V was clipped by 0 bases and J by 5 bases, with 9 bases between them. This chain's CDR3 is CASSLESGQNIQYF. The CDR3 region has the DNA TGCGCCAGCAGCTTGGAGTCGGGTCAAAACATTCAGTACTTC.

The chain has TRBV5-1 and TRBJ2-7; the match to TRBD2 covers 8 bases. The CDR3 loop spans 13 amino acids. Germline CDR1 SGHRS, CDR2 YFSETQ. The V segment lost 4 bases and the J segment 6 bases; nucleotides outside the gene matches: 6. CDR3 sequence: CASSPGGPGEQYF. The CDR3 coding sequence is TGCGCCAGCAGCCCGGGGGGGCCAGGCGAGCAGTACTTC.

The gene calls are TRBV7-2 and TRBJ1-1; 8 bases line up with TRBD1. The ends lost 5 bases at V and 2 bases at J; junction bases unmatched: 7. Germline lookup yields CDR1 SGHTA and CDR2 FQGNSA. CDR3 size: 15 residues. In DNA form, the CDR3 reads TGTGCCAGCAGCCTGTCAGGGGGCGTAAACACTGAAGCTTTCTTT. It specifies CASSLSGGVNTEAFF. The variable domain in full, completed from reference TRBV7-2 and TRBJ1-1, reads GAGVSQSPSNKVTEKGKDVELRCDPISGHTALYWYRQSLGQGLEFLIYFQGNSAPDKSGLPSDRFSAERTGGSVSTLTIQRTQQEDSAVYLCASSLSGGVNTEAFFGQGTRLTVV.

V and J are TRBV28 and TRBJ2-6; D unresolved. The CDR3 loop spans 15 amino acids. Trimming removed 5 bases at V and 0 bases at J, with 8 bases between. Germline-derived CDR1 and CDR2 are MDHEN and SYDVKM. The CDR3: CASSPTASGANVLTF. The CDR3 DNA is TGTGCCAGCAGTCCAACAGCCTCTGGGGCCAACGTCCTGACTTTC.

This clone was seen a few times. The chain has TRBV7-3 and TRBJ2-1; D is undetermined. In germline, CDR1 is SGHTA, CDR2 FQGTGA. This CDR3 has 16 amino acids. Trimming stripped 1 base from V and 4 bases from J, with 14 bases between. CDR3 protein: CASSLKVSYTYNEQFF. The CDR3 region has the DNA TGTGCCAGCAGCTTAAAAGTGAGTTATACTTACAATGAGCAGTTCTTC.

In this sample, this clone turned up a few times. This chain uses TRBV5-4 with TRBJ1-2; TRBD1 matches at 7 bases. Looked up from germline, CDR1 is SGHNT and CDR2 is YYREEE (reference sequence). V lost 6 bases to trimming and J lost 7 bases; unmatched junction nucleotides: 12. CDR3 length: 14 amino acids. CDR3 in amino acids: CASMVGLQGFGYTF. In DNA form, the CDR3 reads TGTGCCAGCATGGTAGGGCTACAGGGGTTTGGCTACACCTTC.

The CDR3 DNA follows: TGCGCCAGCAGCAACTGGGACAGTACTGACGAGCAGTACTTC. Its protein product is CASSNWDSTDEQYF. The V gene is TRBV5-1, the J gene TRBJ2-7; 7 bases align to TRBD1. The V gene end was trimmed by 4 bases and the J gene end by 5 bases; junction bases not matched to a gene: 9. This CDR3 contains 14 residues. Germline assignment: CDR1 SGHRS and CDR2 YFSETQ. Complete variable domain (other parts from reference TRBV5-1 and TRBJ2-7): KAGVTQTPRYLIKTRGQQVTLSCSPISGHRSVSWYQQTPGQGLQFLFEYFSETQRNKGNFPGRFSGRQFSNSRSEMNVSTLELGDSALYLCASSNWDSTDEQYFGPGTRLTVT.

This rearrangement joins TRBV15 to TRBJ2-5; D gene unclear. Trimming removed 0 bases at V and 3 bases at J, with 11 bases between. The CDR3 contains 15 residues. Germline CDR1 is LNHNV and CDR2 is YYDKDF (reference sequence). The CDR3: CATSRDLGWEETQYF. CDR3 nucleotides: TGTGCCACCAGCAGAGATCTGGGCTGGGAAGAGACCCAGTACTTC.

The chain combines TRBV28 with TRBJ1-2, with TRBD1 matching over 9 bases. CDR3 length: 15 amino acids. CDR1 MDHEN and CDR2 SYDVKM come from the germline V gene. V gave up 4 bases and J gave up 5 bases; unmatched junction bases: 8. The DNA for the CDR3 is TGTGCCAGCAGTTCCCCCCAGGACAGGGGATATGGCTACACCTTC. It yields the protein CASSSPQDRGYGYTF.

This chain connects TRBV15 to TRBJ1-2; D uncertain. Germline CDR1 reads LNHNV; CDR2 reads YYDKDF (reference sequence). With 0 bases removed from V and 7 bases from J, the gap between germline ends came to 9 bases. This CDR3 region has 13 residues. The CDR3 coding sequence is TGTGCCACCAGCAGAGACCTCATCGGTGGCTACACCTTC. Translating gives CATSRDLIGGYTF.

The chain employs TRBV7-9 and TRBJ1-2, with TRBD1 matching over 12 bases. This CDR3 has 15 amino acids. The trim removed 5 bases at V and 3 bases at J, leaving 4 bases unmatched. CDR1 and CDR2 from the germline V gene are SEHNR and FQNEAQ (reference sequence). The CDR3 DNA follows: TGTGCCAGCAGCGCGGGACAGGGGGCCGACTATGGCTACACCTTC. Translated, it gives CASSAGQGADYGYTF.

The CDR3 nucleotides read TGTGCCAGCAGTCTAACCGGGACAGGGGTATGGAATGGCTACACCTTC. Translated, it gives CASSLTGTGVWNGYTF. The V gene is TRBV28, the J gene TRBJ1-2; TRBD1 aligns across 10 bases. The length of the CDR3 is 16 residues. Trimming removed 5 bases from V and 6 bases from J; junction bases left unmatched: 12. Germline CDR1 and CDR2: MDHEN and SYDVKM.

CDR3 sequence (DNA): TGTGCCAGCAGCGTAGGACAGGGGAAGACCCAGTACTTC. It encodes CASSVGQGKTQYF. The rearrangement links TRBV9 to TRBJ2-5, with 8 bases matching TRBD1. The CDR3 runs to 13 residues. The V gene's germline CDR1 is SGDLS and CDR2 YYNGEE. The V gene end was trimmed by 0 bases and the J gene end by 6 bases; junction bases not matched to a gene: 1.

The V and J genes are TRBV24-1 and TRBJ2-1; tentatively, D is TRBD1 (7 bases). The CDR3 is 16 amino acids. V was trimmed by 0 bases and J by 0 bases, leaving 8 bases between them. Germline values: CDR1 KGHDR, CDR2 SFDVKD. Here the CDR3 reads CATSDLQGGSYNEQFF. CDR3 DNA sequence: TGTGCCACCAGTGATTTGCAGGGGGGCTCCTACAATGAGCAGTTCTTC.

To note about this clone: Other nucleotide sequences in the sample specify the same CDR3. The J gene is TRBJ2-3, the V gene TRBV10-3; 14 bases line up with TRBD2. The CDR3 sequence is 16 residues long. The germline CDR1 and CDR2 sequences are ENHRY and SYGVKD. V dropped 6 bases and J dropped 1; count of bases not matched to a gene: 3. The CDR3, as DNA: TGTGCCATCAGACCGGGACTAGCGGGGGGCACAGATACGCAGTATTTT. It yields the protein CAIRPGLAGGTDTQYF.

The chain joins TRBV19 to TRBJ1-5, with D unclear. CDR3 length: 15 amino acids. Trimming took off 2 bases at V and 4 bases at J, with 12 bases between the two ends. Germline V gene sequence: CDR1 LNHDA, CDR2 SQIVND (reference sequence). In nucleotides, the CDR3 is TGTGCCAGTAGTATACCCCCCGGCGGTAATCAGCCCCAGCATTTT. Protein sequence: CASSIPPGGNQPQHF. The whole variable domain, remainder taken from reference TRBV19 and TRBJ1-5, is DGGITQSPKYLFRKEGQNVTLSCEQNLNHDAMYWYRQDPGQGLRLIYYSQIVNDFQKGDIAEGYSVSREKKESFPLTVTSAQKNPTAFYLCASSIPPGGNQPQHFGDGTRLSIL.

J is TRBJ2-5 and V is TRBV10-3; 10 nucleotides match TRBD1. Germline loops: CDR1 ENHRY, CDR2 SYGVKD. The CDR3 sequence is 11 residues long. The CDR3 sequence: CRPGQGETQYF. The CDR3 coding sequence is TGTCGCCCGGGACAGGGGGAGACCCAGTACTTC.

The chain has TRBV6-5 and TRBJ1-3; perhaps TRBD1 as D (6 bases). V was cut by 5 bases and J by 4 bases, with 15 bases left in between. The CDR3 consists of 15 residues. Germline V CDR1 and CDR2: MNHEY, SVGAGI. The CDR3 DNA reads as TGTGCCAGCAGTACTGACAGGTCTTCCGGAAACACCATATATTTT. Its translation is CASSTDRSSGNTIYF.

The V call is TRBV24-1, the J call TRBJ2-1; a possible D gene is TRBD1 (6 bases). V lost 4 bases and J 9 bases, leaving 18 bases between the germline ends. The CDR3 extends over 15 amino acids. Germline V gene data show CDR1 as KGHDR and CDR2 as SFDVKD. CDR3 sequence (DNA): TGTGCCACCAGTGACCAAAAGACAGGACGCGGTGAGCAGTTCTTC. Amino acids: CATSDQKTGRGEQFF.

The chain carries TRBV16 and TRBJ1-1; D ambiguous. This CDR3 is built from 15 residues. V was clipped by 4 bases and J by 0 bases, with 12 bases between them. CDR1 is KGHSY, CDR2 FQNENV, per germline. This CDR3 reads CASSPIQDMNTEAFF. DNA of the CDR3: TGTGCCAGCAGCCCAATTCAGGATATGAACACTGAAGCTTTCTTT.

The chain employs TRBV29-1 and TRBJ2-1; 7 nucleotides match TRBD1. Germline values: CDR1 SQVTM, CDR2 ANQGSEA. The CDR3 length is 14 residues. Trimming at V came to 4 bases and at J to 9 bases, leaving 12 bases not matched to a gene. CDR3 nucleotides: TGCAGCGTTGGAGGACGACAGGGCGATGGTGAGCAGTTCTTC. Protein: CSVGGRQGDGEQFF.

The chain couples TRBV7-2 to TRBJ1-3; D not resolved. V shed 1 base and J shed 5 bases, with 12 bases lying between them. This CDR3 spans 15 amino acids. Germline values: CDR1 SGHTA, CDR2 FQGNSA. The CDR3 sequence is CASSLGPEARNTIYF. The CDR3 DNA reads TGTGCCAGCAGCTTAGGTCCAGAGGCAAGAAACACCATATATTTT.

The V gene is TRBV27, the J gene TRBJ2-1, with 14 bases that match TRBD2. Germline CDR1 reads MNHEY; CDR2 reads SMNVEV (reference sequence). This CDR3 spans 15 amino acids. Losses at the gene ends were 6 bases for V and 5 bases for J; bases not matched to a gene: 3. CDR3 region: CASRGLAGAHNEQFF. Written as DNA, the CDR3 is TGTGCCAGCAGGGGACTAGCGGGAGCCCACAATGAGCAGTTCTTC.

This clone was detected a few times. The chain has TRBV3-1 (or the pseudogene TRBV3-2) and TRBJ1-1; D possibly corresponds to TRBD1 (6 bases). From germline, CDR1 is LGHDT and CDR2 YNNKEL (reference sequence). V lost 3 bases and J 10 bases, leaving 15 bases between the germline ends. The CDR3 covers 13 residues. The CDR3 nucleotides read TGTGCCAGCAGCCAGAAGGGGGTTAGGCGAGCTTTCTTT. This encodes CASSQKGVRRAFF.

The table lists this clone with a few counts. The chain combines TRBV28 with TRBJ1-1; D not certain. The CDR3 is 14 amino acids. V was pared by 7 bases and J by 0 bases, with 12 bases between. Germline values: CDR1 MDHEN, CDR2 SYDVKM. This CDR3 is CASTLNLMNTEAFF. The CDR3 DNA is TGTGCCAGCACCCTAAATCTTATGAACACTGAAGCTTTCTTT.

The chain uses TRBV5-1 and TRBJ2-2; 8 bases map to TRBD1. Trimming removed 4 bases from V and 4 bases from J; junction bases left unmatched: 6. Germline V lookup: CDR1 SGHRS, CDR2 YFSETQ. The CDR3 is made up of 15 amino acids. Written as DNA, the CDR3 is TGCGCCAGCAGCATCGGACAGGGCGGCACCGGGGAGCTGTTTTTT. Translating it yields CASSIGQGGTGELFF.